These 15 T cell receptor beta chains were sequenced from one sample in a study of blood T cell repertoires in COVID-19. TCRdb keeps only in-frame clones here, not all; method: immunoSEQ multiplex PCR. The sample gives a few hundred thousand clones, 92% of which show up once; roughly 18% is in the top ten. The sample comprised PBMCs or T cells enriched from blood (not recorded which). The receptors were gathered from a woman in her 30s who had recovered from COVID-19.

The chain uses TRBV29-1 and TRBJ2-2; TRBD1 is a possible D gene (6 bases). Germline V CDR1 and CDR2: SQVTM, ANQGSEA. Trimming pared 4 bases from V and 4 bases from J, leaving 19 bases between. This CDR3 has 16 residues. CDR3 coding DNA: TGCAGCGTTGGAGGCCCCCAGGGGTCTGTCACCGGGGAGCTGTTTTTT. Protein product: CSVGGPQGSVTGELFF.

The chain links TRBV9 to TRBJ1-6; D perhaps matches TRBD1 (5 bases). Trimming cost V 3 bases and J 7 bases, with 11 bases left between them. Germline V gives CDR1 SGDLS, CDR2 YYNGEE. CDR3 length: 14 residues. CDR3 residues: CASSEGLPNSPLHF. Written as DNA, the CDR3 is TGTGCCAGCAGCGAGGGACTTCCGAATTCACCCCTCCACTTT. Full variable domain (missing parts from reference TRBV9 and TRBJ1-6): DSGVTQTPKHLITATGQRVTLRCSPRSGDLSVYWYQQSLDQGLQFLIQYYNGEERAKGNILERFSAQQFPDLHSELNLSSLELGDSALYFCASSEGLPNSPLHFGNGTRLTVT.

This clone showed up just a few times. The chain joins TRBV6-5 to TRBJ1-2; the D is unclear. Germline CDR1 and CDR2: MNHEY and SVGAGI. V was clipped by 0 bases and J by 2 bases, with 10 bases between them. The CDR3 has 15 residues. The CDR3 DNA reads TGTGCCAGCAGTTACTCGGGAGACAAGAACTATGGCTACACCTTC. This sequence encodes CASSYSGDKNYGYTF.

The CDR3 nucleotides read TGTGCCAGCAGCGCGGGACAGATCTACAATGAGCAGTTCTTC. Encoded protein: CASSAGQIYNEQFF. J is TRBJ2-1 and V is TRBV5-6; D perhaps matches TRBD1 (7 bases). V lost 4 bases to trimming and J lost 3 bases, with 11 bases between them. Germline values: CDR1 SGHDT, CDR2 YYEEEE. The CDR3 extends over 14 amino acids. Based on the CDR3 plus reference TRBV5-6 and TRBJ2-1, the full variable domain is DAGVTQSPTHLIKTRGQQVTLRCSPKSGHDTVSWYQQALGQGPQFIFQYYEEEERQRGNFPDRFSGHQFPNYSSELNVNALLLGDSALYLCASSAGQIYNEQFFGPGTRLTVL.

Here the CDR3 reads CASSMTGEINYGYTF. CDR3 DNA sequence: TGTGCCAGCAGCATGACAGGGGAAATTAACTATGGCTACACCTTC. The chain links TRBV11-3 to TRBJ1-2; 8 positions match TRBD1. CDR3 length: 15 residues. After removal of 5 bases from V and 1 base from J, the junction contained 6 bases not matched to a gene. The germline gives CDR1 SGHNT, CDR2 YENEEA. Full variable domain (missing parts from reference TRBV11-3 and TRBJ1-2): EAGVVQSPRYKIIEKKQPVAFWCNPISGHNTLYWYLQNLGQGPELLIRYENEEAVDDSQLPKDRFSAERLKGVDSTLKIQPAELGDSAVYLCASSMTGEINYGYTFGSGTRLTVV.

Here the CDR3 reads CASSEAGGGNQPQHF. DNA of the CDR3: TGTGCCAGCAGTGAAGCAGGGGGCGGCAATCAGCCCCAGCATTTT. The rearrangement uses TRBV2 and TRBJ1-5; 7 bases fit TRBD1. This CDR3 comprises 15 residues. V gave up 0 bases and J gave up 2 bases; unmatched junction bases: 1. Germline V CDR1 and CDR2: SNHLY, FYNNEI.

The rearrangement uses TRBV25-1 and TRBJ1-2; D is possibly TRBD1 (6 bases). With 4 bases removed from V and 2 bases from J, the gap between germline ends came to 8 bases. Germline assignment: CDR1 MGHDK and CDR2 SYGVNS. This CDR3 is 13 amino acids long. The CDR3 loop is CASSVGQNYGYTF. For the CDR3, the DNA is TGTGCCAGCAGTGTCGGACAGAACTATGGCTACACCTTC.

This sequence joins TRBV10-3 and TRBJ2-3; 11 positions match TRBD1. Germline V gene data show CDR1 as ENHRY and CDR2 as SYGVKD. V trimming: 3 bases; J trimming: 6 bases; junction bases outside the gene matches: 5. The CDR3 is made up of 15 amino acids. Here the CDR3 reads CAISERTGGADTQYF. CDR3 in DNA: TGTGCCATCAGTGAAAGGACAGGGGGCGCGGATACGCAGTATTTT.

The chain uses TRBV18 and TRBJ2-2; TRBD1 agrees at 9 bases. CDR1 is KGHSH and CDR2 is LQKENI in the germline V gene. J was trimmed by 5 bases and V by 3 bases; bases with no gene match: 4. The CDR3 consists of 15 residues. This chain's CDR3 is CASSPGQGWTGELFF. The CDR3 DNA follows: TGTGCCAGCTCACCGGGACAGGGATGGACCGGGGAGCTGTTTTTT.

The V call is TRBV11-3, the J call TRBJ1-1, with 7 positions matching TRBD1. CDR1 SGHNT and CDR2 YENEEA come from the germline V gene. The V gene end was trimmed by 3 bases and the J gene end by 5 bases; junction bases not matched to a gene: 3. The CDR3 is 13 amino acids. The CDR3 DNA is TGTGCCAGCAGCTTCTCGACAGGGACTGAAGCTTTCTTT. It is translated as CASSFSTGTEAFF. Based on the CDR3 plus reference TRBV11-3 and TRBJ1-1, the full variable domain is EAGVVQSPRYKIIEKKQPVAFWCNPISGHNTLYWYLQNLGQGPELLIRYENEEAVDDSQLPKDRFSAERLKGVDSTLKIQPAELGDSAVYLCASSFSTGTEAFFGQGTRLTVV.

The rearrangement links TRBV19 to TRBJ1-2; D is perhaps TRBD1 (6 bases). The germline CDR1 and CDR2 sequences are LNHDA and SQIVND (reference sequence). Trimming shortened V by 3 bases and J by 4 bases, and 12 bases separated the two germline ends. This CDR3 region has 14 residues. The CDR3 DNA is TGTGCCAGTAGTATTCCGGCAGGGGCCTATGGCTACACCTTC. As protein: CASSIPAGAYGYTF.

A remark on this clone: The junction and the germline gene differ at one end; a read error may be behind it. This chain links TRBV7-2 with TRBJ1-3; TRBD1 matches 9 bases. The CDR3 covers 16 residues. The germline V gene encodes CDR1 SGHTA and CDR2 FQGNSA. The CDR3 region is CASSLASGTGIGTIYF. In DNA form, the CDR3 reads TGTGCCAGCAGCCTAGCATCAGGGACAGGGATTGGCACCATATATTTT.

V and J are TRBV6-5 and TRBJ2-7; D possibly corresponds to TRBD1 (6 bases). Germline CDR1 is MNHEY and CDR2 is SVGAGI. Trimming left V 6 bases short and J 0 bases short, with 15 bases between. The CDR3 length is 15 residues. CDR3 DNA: TGTGCCAGCAGCGCTAGACAGGACAGCTCCTACGAGCAGTACTTC. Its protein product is CASSARQDSSYEQYF.

The CDR3 protein is CASSVTVADTQYF. Written as DNA, the CDR3 is TGTGCCAGCAGCGTGACTGTTGCAGATACGCAGTATTTT. The chain employs TRBV9 and TRBJ2-3; D is ambiguous. The CDR3 has 13 residues. Trimming cost V 2 bases and J 4 bases, with 8 bases left between them. The V gene's germline CDR1 is SGDLS and CDR2 YYNGEE.

CDR3: CASSRGTGTYEQYF. For the CDR3, the DNA is TGTGCCAGCAGCCGCGGGACAGGGACCTACGAGCAGTACTTC. The rearrangement uses TRBV14 and TRBJ2-7; 9 nucleotides match TRBD1. CDR1 and CDR2 from the germline V gene are SGHDN and FVKESK. V shed 4 bases, J shed 2 bases, and the junction held 3 bases outside the gene matches. The CDR3 is 14 amino acids. The variable domain in full, with the rest retrieved from reference TRBV14 and TRBJ2-7, is EAGVTQFPSHSVIEKGQTVTLRCDPISGHDNLYWYRRVMGKEIKFLLHFVKESKQDESGMPNNRFLAERTGGTYSTLKVQPAELEDSGVYFCASSRGTGTYEQYFGPGTRLTVT.